The 19 T cell receptor beta chains below all came from one sample that was sequenced in a study of T cell responses to AZD1222 COVID-19 vaccine. The table came from immunoSEQ multiplex PCR; TCRdb's copy has only in-frame clones and leaves some out. The data show some 200,000 clones, about 93% seen once. Sequencing used peripheral blood, obtained on day 0 of MenACWY control vaccination. These receptors were collected from an adult in good health.

This chain connects TRBV6-1 to TRBJ1-1; the match to TRBD1 covers 7 bases. With V trimmed by 3 bases and J by 11 bases, 6 bases remained unmatched. From germline, CDR1 is MNHNS and CDR2 SASEGT. The CDR3 runs to 12 residues. The CDR3 nucleotides are TGTGCCAGCAGTGACCGACAGGGTTCGGCTTTCTTT. It is translated as CASSDRQGSAFF.

The chain combines TRBV28 with TRBJ1-6; 7 bases agree with TRBD1. This CDR3 has 13 residues. Germline V gene lookup returns CDR1 MDHEN and CDR2 SYDVKM. Germline trimming cut 2 bases from V and 15 bases from J; bases unmatched to any gene: 7. The CDR3 region is CASSLVEGAFLHF. In DNA, the CDR3 is TGTGCCAGCAGTTTAGTGGAGGGGGCCTTCCTCCACTTT.

The chain uses TRBV18 and TRBJ1-6; the D is unclear. The CDR3 contains 18 residues. Germline CDR1 and CDR2: KGHSH and LQKENI. The V end was cut by 6 bases, the J end by 0 bases, with 18 bases between. CDR3 coding DNA: TGTGCCAGCTCCCTCATGGGAGTAGCGAGCTCCTATAATTCACCCCTCCACTTT. Residues: CASSLMGVASSYNSPLHF.

V is TRBV7-3 and J is TRBJ2-5; D uncertain. The length of the CDR3 is 13 residues. The V and J ends lost 4 bases and 2 bases respectively, with 8 bases between them. Germline lookup yields CDR1 SGHTA and CDR2 FQGTGA. The CDR3 protein is CASSYGLQETQYF. CDR3 coding DNA: TGTGCCAGCAGCTATGGGTTACAAGAGACCCAGTACTTC.

V is TRBV30 and J is TRBJ1-6; no clear D gene. The germline V and J ends were trimmed by 4 bases and 5 bases, with 9 bases remaining between them. The germline V gene has CDR1 GTSNPN and CDR2 SVGIG (reference sequence). The CDR3 covers 13 residues. DNA for the CDR3: TGTGCCTGGAAAGCGTGGGATAATTCACCCCTCCACTTT. It codes for CAWKAWDNSPLHF.

This chain connects TRBV11-2 to TRBJ1-2, with 8 bases matching TRBD1. There are 14 residues in the CDR3. V lost 5 bases and J lost 4; bases outside the gene matches: 6. CDR1 and CDR2 (germline): SGHAT, FQNNGV. CDR3 DNA sequence: TGTGCCAGCAGCCCCGGACAGGGCGGCTATGGCTACACCTTC. The encoded protein is CASSPGQGGYGYTF.

This chain connects TRBV7-2 to TRBJ1-1; D is possibly TRBD1 (5 bases). The CDR3 consists of 14 residues. Germline values: CDR1 SGHTA, CDR2 FQGNSA. The V gene lost 3 bases and the J gene lost 3 bases, with 11 bases spanning the gap. CDR3 DNA: TGTGCCAGCAGCTTCCCCGGGGCGTACACTGAAGCTTTCTTT. Translation: CASSFPGAYTEAFF.

The CDR3 sequence: CASSVEGIQHQPQHF. CDR3 coding DNA: TGTGCCAGCAGCGTAGAGGGAATTCAACATCAGCCCCAGCATTTT. The rearrangement links TRBV9 to TRBJ1-5, with D hard to call. Germline loops: CDR1 SGDLS, CDR2 YYNGEE. The CDR3 contains 15 residues. Trimming removed 0 bases from V and 5 bases from J, with 12 bases in between.

The chain uses TRBV7-9 and TRBJ2-5; maybe TRBD1 (6 bases). Germline V lookup: CDR1 SEHNR, CDR2 FQNEAQ (reference sequence). The CDR3 has 15 amino acids. Trimming took 0 bases from V and 2 from J, leaving 10 bases between them. The chain's CDR3 is CASSLAPDSQETQYF. In DNA form, the CDR3 reads TGTGCCAGCAGCTTAGCCCCGGACAGTCAAGAGACCCAGTACTTC.

The gene calls are TRBV10-1 and TRBJ1-1; the match to TRBD1 covers 7 bases. Germline trimming cut 10 bases from V and 0 bases from J; bases unmatched to any gene: 8. The CDR3 extends over 14 amino acids. Per germline, CDR1 WNHNN and CDR2 SYGVQD (reference sequence). This CDR3 is CATRDSQMNTEAFF. The CDR3 DNA reads TGCGCCACACGGGACAGCCAGATGAACACTGAAGCTTTCTTT.

The chain couples TRBV27 to TRBJ1-3, with D maybe TRBD1 (5 bases). This CDR3 has 16 residues. Trimming pared 6 bases from V and 4 bases from J, leaving 19 bases between. CDR1 is MNHEY and CDR2 is SMNVEV in the germline V gene (reference sequence). CDR3 DNA: TGTGCCAGCAGGAAAGGACACGCGGCTGACGGAAACACCATATATTTT. Its protein product is CASRKGHAADGNTIYF.

The chain is built from TRBV7-9 and TRBJ1-1, with D unresolved. Trimming left V 5 bases short and J 1 base short, with 11 bases between. CDR3 length: 14 amino acids. Looked up from germline, CDR1 is SEHNR and CDR2 is FQNEAQ (reference sequence). CDR3: CASSKSLENTEAFF. CDR3 sequence (DNA): TGTGCCAGCAGCAAAAGTCTGGAGAACACTGAAGCTTTCTTT. The full variable domain, in which reference TRBV7-9 and TRBJ1-1 provide the parts outside the CDR3, is DTGVSQNPRHKITKRGQNVTFRCDPISEHNRLYWYRQTLGQGPEFLTYFQNEAQLEKSRLLSDRFSAERPKGSFSTLEIQRTEQGDSAMYLCASSKSLENTEAFFGQGTRLTVV.

The J gene is TRBJ2-7, the V gene TRBV19; D not resolved. CDR1 is LNHDA, CDR2 SQIVND, per germline (reference sequence). V dropped 3 bases and J dropped 9 bases, with 18 bases sitting between them. This CDR3 is built from 14 residues. The CDR3 nucleotides read TGTGCCAGTAGTATTAAGCGCAGAGAGTCGGTGCAGTACTTC. This encodes CASSIKRRESVQYF.

The V and J genes are TRBV7-2 and TRBJ1-3, with D possibly being TRBD1 (6 bases). The CDR3 is 15 amino acids. V was cut by 4 bases and J by 0 bases, with 10 bases left in between. The germline gives CDR1 SGHTA, CDR2 FQGNSA. CDR3 nucleotide sequence: TGTGCCAGCAGCTCAAACAGGGTCTCTGGAAACACCATATATTTT. Protein product: CASSSNRVSGNTIYF.

The chain joins TRBV9 to TRBJ1-4, with 7 bases that match TRBD1. CDR3 length: 14 amino acids. The germline V gene has CDR1 SGDLS and CDR2 YYNGEE. J gave up 4 bases and V 2 bases, and 2 bases lay outside the gene matches. The CDR3 DNA reads TGTGCCAGCAGCGTGACAGGGTATAATGAAAAACTGTTTTTT. The encoded protein is CASSVTGYNEKLFF.

CDR3 coding DNA: TGCGCCAGCAGCCAAGATCGGGTTGAGGGACACTATGGCTACACCTTC. Its translation: CASSQDRVEGHYGYTF. The chain links TRBV4-1 to TRBJ1-2; TRBD1 might be the D (5 bases). The CDR3 runs to 16 residues. The germline V gene encodes CDR1 MGHRA and CDR2 YSYEKL. V lost 0 bases and J 3 bases, leaving 14 bases between the germline ends.

The rearrangement links TRBV9 to TRBJ1-5; the match to TRBD1 covers 11 bases. The germline V gene has CDR1 SGDLS and CDR2 YYNGEE. Germline trimming cut 3 bases from V and 11 bases from J; bases unmatched to any gene: 7. The CDR3 is 14 amino acids. As DNA, the CDR3 is TGTGCCAGCAGCGGGGGACAGGGGGAAGGGTCCCAGCATTTT. Translated, it gives CASSGGQGEGSQHF.

This chain uses TRBV6-1 with TRBJ1-2; 8 bases map to TRBD1. Germline CDR1 MNHNS, CDR2 SASEGT. V dropped 1 base and J dropped 8; count of bases not matched to a gene: 6. This CDR3 has 14 residues. CDR3 amino acids: CASSEGTGSGGYTF. As DNA, the CDR3 is TGTGCCAGCAGTGAAGGGACAGGGTCAGGGGGCTACACCTTC.

The V and J genes are TRBV27 and TRBJ1-5; D unclear. The CDR3 covers 18 residues. Trimming shortened V by 2 bases and J by 4 bases, and 21 bases separated the two germline ends. Germline CDR1 and CDR2: MNHEY and SMNVEV (reference sequence). The chain's CDR3 is CASSLGSSGRPSNQPQHF. The CDR3 DNA is TGTGCCAGCAGTTTAGGGTCTAGCGGGCGCCCCTCGAATCAGCCCCAGCATTTT.